The rows below give T cell receptor beta chains drawn from one sample of a study of shared clonotypes between healthy human individuals. Generated by immunoSEQ multiplex PCR, the TCRdb table keeps only in-frame clones and is missing some. The sample contains 2,500,000 or so clones, more than 80% of which appear only once. The source material was naive CD4+ T cells sorted from blood. All receptors come from a man younger than 30 in good health. CDR3s include the opening cysteine and the closing phenylalanine or tryptophan. The D gene is left open where the match is weak. Some rows mark clone size as missing; the rest say once, few, many or name a class of expanded clone.

cdr3_length,v_call,j_call,d_call,clone_size,cdr3_nt,cdr3_aa
18,TRBV7-2,TRBJ2-1,TRBD1,.,TGTGCCAGCAGCTTACGTCCCCACCGACAGGGGGCTTACAATGAGCAGTTCTTC,CASSLRPHRQGAYNEQFF
14,TRBV18,TRBJ2-1,TRBD1,.,TGTGCCAGCTCACCATCGACAGGGTATCGCGAGCAGTTCTTC,CASSPSTGYREQFF
14,TRBV7-3,TRBJ1-6,TRBD1,.,TGTGCCAGCAGCCAGACAGGGGGGAATTCACCCCTCCACTTT,CASSQTGGNSPLHF
15,TRBV6-5,TRBJ1-1,TRBD1,.,TGTGCCAGCAGTTACTCAAGACAGGGGAACACTGAAGCTTTCTTT,CASSYSRQGNTEAFF
13,TRBV6-1,TRBJ2-3,TRBD2,.,TGTGCCAGCAGGGGGGGGAGCACAGATACGCAGTATTTT,CASRGGSTDTQYF
15,TRBV5-1,TRBJ2-5,.,.,TGCGCCAGCAGCTTGGACCCGGGGAACCAAGAGACCCAGTACTTC,CASSLDPGNQETQYF
14,TRBV13,TRBJ2-5,TRBD2,.,TGTGCCAGCAGCTTAAGCCAAGCGGGGGGGACCCAGTACTTC,CASSLSQAGGTQYF
11,TRBV6-1,TRBJ2-7,.,.,TGTGCCAGCAGTTTGAACTACGAGCAGTACTTC,CASSLNYEQYF
15,TRBV28,TRBJ2-3,.,.,TGTGCCAGCAGTTTCCCACCGGAACTCACAGATACGCAGTATTTT,CASSFPPELTDTQYF
13,TRBV6-5,TRBJ2-1,TRBD2,.,TGTGCCAGCATGCGGGAGGGCCGCAATGAGCAGTTCTTC,CASMREGRNEQFF
15,TRBV4-3,TRBJ2-1,.,.,TGCGCCAGCAGCCAAGAACGGGACTCCTTTCGGGAGCAGTTCTTC,CASSQERDSFREQFF
14,TRBV7-7,TRBJ1-4,.,.,TGTGCTAGCAGCTTAGGTGGCAGTAATGAAAAACTGTTTTTT,CASSLGGSNEKLFF
14,TRBV7-9,TRBJ2-1,.,once,TGTGCCAGCAGCTTAGGGGGGGACTACAATGAGCAGTTCTTC,CASSLGGDYNEQFF
15,TRBV11-2,TRBJ2-2,.,.,TGTGCCAGCAGCTGGCTCCCAGGTGGCACCGGGGAGCTGTTTTTT,CASSWLPGGTGELFF
15,TRBV5-6,TRBJ2-7,.,.,TGTGCCAGCAGCTTGCTAGGCCGAGACATCTACGAGCAGTACTTC,CASSLLGRDIYEQYF
15,TRBV18,TRBJ2-1,TRBD1,.,TGTGCCAGCTCACCATTCACGGGACAGTACAATGAGCAGTTCTTC,CASSPFTGQYNEQFF
14,TRBV5-1,TRBJ1-4,.,.,TGCGCCAGCACCCGGCAGGGTAATAATGAAAAACTGTTTTTT,CASTRQGNNEKLFF
14,TRBV28,TRBJ2-7,TRBD2,.,TGTGCCAGCACGGCGGGGGGGGGAAACTACGAGCAGTACTTC,CASTAGGGNYEQYF
13,TRBV7-9,TRBJ1-5,.,.,TGTGCCAGCAGCTGGGAGGACAATCAGCCCCAGCATTTT,CASSWEDNQPQHF
15,TRBV7-6,TRBJ1-1,.,.,TGTGCCAGCAGCTTAGGAACGGGTATGAACACTGAAGCTTTCTTT,CASSLGTGMNTEAFF
15,TRBV6-5,TRBJ2-7,TRBD1,.,TGTGCCAGCAGTCACAGACAGGGGACAAACTACGAGCAGTACTTC,CASSHRQGTNYEQYF
15,TRBV7-9,TRBJ2-2,TRBD1,.,TGTGCCAGCAGTCCGGGACAGATAAACACCGGGGAGCTGTTTTTT,CASSPGQINTGELFF
22,TRBV10-3,TRBJ2-1,TRBD2,.,TGTGCCATCAGCCTCCGGGTGGCAGGGCAGGTAGCGGGAGACGGATCCTACAATGAGCAGTTCTTC,CAISLRVAGQVAGDGSYNEQFF
17,TRBV27,TRBJ2-1,TRBD2,.,TGTGCCAGCAGACCCACTAGCGGGGGGGGATCCTACAATGAGCAGTTCTTC,CASRPTSGGGSYNEQFF
14,TRBV27,TRBJ1-2,.,.,TGTGCCAGCAGTTTTACGGCAGGGAACTATGGCTACACCTTC,CASSFTAGNYGYTF
14,TRBV18,TRBJ1-6,TRBD1,.,TGTGCCAGCTCACCATTACAGGGGGCTTCACCCCTCCACTTT,CASSPLQGASPLHF
16,TRBV6-1,TRBJ2-3,.,.,TGTGCCAGCAGTGCATCGTTCGAGGACTACATTTTCACGCAGTATTTT,CASSASFEDYIFTQYF
16,TRBV6-1,TRBJ2-4,.,.,TGTGCCAGCAGTGAAAGGGTAGGGGTAGCCAAAAACATTCAGTACTTC,CASSERVGVAKNIQYF
17,TRBV6-1,TRBJ1-5,.,.,TGTGCCAGCAGTGTCCATTTCGGACAGAATAGCAATCAGCCCCAGCATTTT,CASSVHFGQNSNQPQHF
17,TRBV18,TRBJ2-1,TRBD2,.,TGTGCCAGCTCACCAGGACTAGCGGGAAAGGGGTTGAATGAGCAGTTCTTC,CASSPGLAGKGLNEQFF
14,TRBV18,TRBJ2-5,TRBD2,.,TGTGCCAGCTCGTCAGGGACTACTCAAGAGACCCAGTACTTC,CASSSGTTQETQYF
15,TRBV18,TRBJ2-5,TRBD2,.,TGTGCCAGCTCACCACCTTCGGGGGGTGGTGAGACCCAGTACTTC,CASSPPSGGGETQYF
16,TRBV4-1,TRBJ2-4,.,.,TGCGCCAGCAGCCAAGATGTGAGAAGAGCCAAAAACATTCAGTACTTC,CASSQDVRRAKNIQYF
15,TRBV5-1,TRBJ2-2,TRBD2,once,TGCGCCAGCAGCTTGGGGACTAGCGTTACCGGGGAGCTGTTTTTT,CASSLGTSVTGELFF
15,TRBV6-5,TRBJ2-1,TRBD2,.,TGTGCCAGCAGGCCGACTAGCGGGGGCTCCTCTGGGGGGTTCTTC,CASRPTSGGSSGGFF
17,TRBV7-7,TRBJ2-2,TRBD1,.,TGTGCTAGCAGCTTAGGCCGGGACAGGGCGAACACCGGGGAGCTGTTTTTT,CASSLGRDRANTGELFF
12,TRBV25-1,TRBJ1-1,.,few,TGTGCCAGCAGGAGGGGGAACACTGAAGCTTTCTTT,CASRRGNTEAFF
17,TRBV28,TRBJ2-3,.,.,TGTGCCAGCAGCCCCCTGTCGAGGGGCGGCCTGTGGGATACGCAGTATTTT,CASSPLSRGGLWDTQYF